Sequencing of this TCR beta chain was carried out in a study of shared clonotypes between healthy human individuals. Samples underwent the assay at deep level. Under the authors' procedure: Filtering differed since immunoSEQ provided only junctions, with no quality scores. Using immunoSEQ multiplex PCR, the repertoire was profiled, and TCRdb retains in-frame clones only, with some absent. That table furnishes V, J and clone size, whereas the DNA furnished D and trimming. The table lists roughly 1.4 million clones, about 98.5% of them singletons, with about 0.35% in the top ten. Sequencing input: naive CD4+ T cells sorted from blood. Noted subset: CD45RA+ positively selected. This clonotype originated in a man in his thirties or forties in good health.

The CDR3 bases are TGTGCCAGCAGCTTGGGGCAGGGGACCTACGAGCAGTACTTC. This translates into CASSLGQGTYEQYF. V is TRBV4-2 and J is TRBJ2-7, with D perhaps TRBD1 (6 bases). The CDR3 is 14 residues long. Germline CDR1 is LGHNA and CDR2 is YNFKEQ. The V gene lost 5 bases and the J gene lost 2 bases, with 13 bases spanning the gap.